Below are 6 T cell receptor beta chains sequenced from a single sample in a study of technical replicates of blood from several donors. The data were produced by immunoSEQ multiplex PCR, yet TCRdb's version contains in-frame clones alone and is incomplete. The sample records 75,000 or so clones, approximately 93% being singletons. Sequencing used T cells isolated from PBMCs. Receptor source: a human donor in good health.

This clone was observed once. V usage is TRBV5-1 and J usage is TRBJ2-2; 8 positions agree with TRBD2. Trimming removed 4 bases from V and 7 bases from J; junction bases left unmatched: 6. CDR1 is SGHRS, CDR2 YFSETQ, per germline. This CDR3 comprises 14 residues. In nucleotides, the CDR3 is TGCGCCAGCAGCCCGGGACTAGGGATCGGGGAGCTGTTTTTT. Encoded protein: CASSPGLGIGELFF.

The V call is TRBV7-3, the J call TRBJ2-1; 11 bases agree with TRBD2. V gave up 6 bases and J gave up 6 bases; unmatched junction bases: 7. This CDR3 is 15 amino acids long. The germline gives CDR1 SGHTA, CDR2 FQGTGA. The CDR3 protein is CASRLLAGVFNEQFF. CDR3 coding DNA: TGTGCCAGCAGATTACTAGCGGGAGTCTTCAATGAGCAGTTCTTC.

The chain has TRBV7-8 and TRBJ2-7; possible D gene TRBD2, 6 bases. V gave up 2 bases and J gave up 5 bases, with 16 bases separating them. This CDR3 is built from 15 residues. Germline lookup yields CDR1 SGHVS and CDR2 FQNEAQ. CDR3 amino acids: CASSLPETRGNEQYF. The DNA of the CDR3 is TGTGCCAGCAGCTTACCCGAGACTAGAGGTAACGAGCAGTACTTC.

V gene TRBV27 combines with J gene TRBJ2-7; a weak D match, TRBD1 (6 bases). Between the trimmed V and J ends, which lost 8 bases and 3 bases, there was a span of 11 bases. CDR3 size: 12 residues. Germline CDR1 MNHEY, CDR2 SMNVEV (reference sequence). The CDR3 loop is CASRTADYEQYF. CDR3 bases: TGTGCCAGCCGGACAGCTGACTACGAGCAGTACTTC.

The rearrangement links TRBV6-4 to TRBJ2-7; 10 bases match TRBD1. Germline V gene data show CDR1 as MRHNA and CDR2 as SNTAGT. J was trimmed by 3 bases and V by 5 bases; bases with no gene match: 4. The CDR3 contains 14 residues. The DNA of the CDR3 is TGTGCCAGCAGTTACCGGGACAGGGGCTACGAGCAGTACTTC. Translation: CASSYRDRGYEQYF.

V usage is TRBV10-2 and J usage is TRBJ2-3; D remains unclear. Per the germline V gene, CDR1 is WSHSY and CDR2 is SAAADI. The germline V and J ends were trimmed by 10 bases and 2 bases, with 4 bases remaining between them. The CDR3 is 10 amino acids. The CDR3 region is CATLTDTQYF. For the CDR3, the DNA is TGCGCCACCCTCACAGATACGCAGTATTTT.